Given below is one T cell receptor (beta chain) in context. Treatment of the sample: oral pan-JAK inhibitor, 5-10 mg twice daily. CDR3 length equals 14 residues. Germline lookup yields CDR1 MNHEY and CDR2 SMNVEV (reference sequence). Trimming cost V 4 bases and J 1 base, with 11 bases left between them. The sequencing template was cDNA reverse transcribed from extracted RNA. The method was immunoSEQ multiplex PCR; TCRdb's version includes in-frame clones alone and lacks a portion of them. This repertoire shows 190,000 or so clones, about 60% found once; its top ten account for roughly 13%. The data originate from a study of CD8+ T cells in alopecia areata.

The rearrangement joins TRBV27 to TRBJ2-7; weak D call: TRBD1 (6 bases). The sequencing here drew on CD8+ T cells sorted from blood, taken at week 24, from a patient treated with tofacitinib. This receptor was obtained from a human donor with alopecia areata. The CDR3 nucleotides read TGTGCCAGCAGTTCAACAGGGTTGTCCTACGAGCAGTACTTC. Translating gives CASSSTGLSYEQYF.